Each of the 14 T cell receptor beta chains below was sequenced from the same sample in a study of T cell repertoires in cytomegalovirus infection. TCRdb reprocessed the reads via MiXCR and lists one record per CDR3 protein. The table includes approximately 500,000 distinct CDR3 sequences, about 17% detected once. Material: CD8+ T cells from PBMCs. Source of these receptors: a human donor in good health (CMV status not recorded). Some clones in this sample may be carry-over from other donors' samples.

This clonotype was seen many times. The rearrangement links TRBV5-6 to TRBJ1-1; D is unresolved. Germline V gene lookup returns CDR1 SGHDT and CDR2 YYEEEE. V was clipped by 1 base and J by 1 base, with 14 bases between them. This CDR3 spans 16 amino acids. This CDR3 reads CASSLIREGKNTEAFF. CDR3 DNA sequence: TGTGCCAGCAGCTTGATCCGGGAAGGAAAGAACACTGAAGCTTTCTTT. Filled out from reference TRBV5-6 and TRBJ1-1, the complete variable domain reads DAGVTQSPTHLIKTRGQQVTLRCSPKSGHDTVSWYQQALGQGPQFIFQYYEEEERQRGNFPDRFSGHQFPNYSSELNVNALLLGDSALYLCASSLIREGKNTEAFFGQGTRLTVV.

The chain uses TRBV6-6 and TRBJ1-1; D possibly corresponds to TRBD1 (5 bases). Trimming removed 0 bases from V and 1 base from J, with 15 bases in between. Per the germline V gene, CDR1 is MNHNY and CDR2 is SVGAGI (reference sequence). CDR3 size: 17 residues. The CDR3 loop reads CASSYSKGTSRNTEAFF. Written as DNA, the CDR3 is TGTGCCAGCAGTTACTCGAAGGGGACTAGCCGGAACACTGAAGCTTTCTTT.

This clonotype appeared many times. The junction shows a germline mismatch at one end, possibly a read error. This rearrangement joins TRBV12-5 to TRBJ2-3; 8 bases map to TRBD1. This CDR3 has 15 residues. Germline V gene lookup returns CDR1 LGHNT and CDR2 FRNRAP. This chain's CDR3 is CASGLGDRNTDTQYF. As DNA, the CDR3 is TGTGCTAGTGGCTTGGGGGACAGGAACACAGATACGCAGTATTTT. The whole variable domain, filled in from reference TRBV12-5 and TRBJ2-3, reads DARVTQTPRHKVTEMGQEVTMRCQPILGHNTVFWYRQTMMQGLELLAYFRNRAPLDDSGMPKDRFSAEMPDATLATLKIQPSEPRDSAVYFCASGLGDRNTDTQYFGPGTRLTVL.

In DNA, the CDR3 is TGTGCCAGCAGCCCCGAACCGGGGGGGGGCCTCCAAGAGACCCAGTACTTC. Protein: CASSPEPGGGLQETQYF. The chain couples TRBV9 to TRBJ2-5; 8 nucleotides match TRBD2. This CDR3 comprises 17 residues. J lost 1 base, V lost 4 bases, and 12 bases had no gene match. Germline V CDR1 and CDR2: SGDLS, YYNGEE.

This clonotype has a handful of counts. The chain carries TRBV2 and TRBJ1-2; D is unclear. From germline, CDR1 is SNHLY and CDR2 FYNNEI. V was trimmed by 6 bases and J by 0 bases, leaving 17 bases between them. The CDR3 totals 16 residues. The CDR3 spells CASSENSRRANYGYTF. DNA for the CDR3: TGTGCCAGCAGCGAGAACAGCCGTCGGGCTAACTATGGCTACACCTTC.

This clonotype was counted many times. The chain has TRBV27 and TRBJ1-6, with D hard to call. V gave up 5 bases and J gave up 13 bases, with 12 bases separating them. Germline loops: CDR1 MNHEY, CDR2 SMNVEV (reference sequence). This CDR3 is built from 12 residues. The CDR3 sequence is CASSRRSPPLHF. The CDR3 DNA is TGTGCCAGCAGTCGGAGGTCGCCCCCCCTCCACTTT.

This clonotype occurred many times. The chain combines TRBV7-9 with TRBJ2-5; D not resolved. V was trimmed by 5 bases and J by 6 bases, leaving 10 bases between them. CDR3 length: 12 residues. Germline CDR1 is SEHNR and CDR2 is FQNEAQ (reference sequence). The CDR3 DNA reads as TGTGCCAGCAGCCCCCCTACAAAGACCCAGTACTTC. Amino acids: CASSPPTKTQYF. Drawing the rest from reference TRBV7-9 and TRBJ2-5, the complete variable domain is DTGVSQNPRHKITKRGQNVTFRCDPISEHNRLYWYRQTLGQGPEFLTYFQNEAQLEKSRLLSDRFSAERPKGSFSTLEIQRTEQGDSAMYLCASSPPTKTQYFGPGTRLLVL.

Points on this clonotype: A single base separates this from a much larger clone, so it may be a read error. V and J are TRBV6-1 and TRBJ2-7; D not certain. The CDR3 loop spans 15 amino acids. From germline, CDR1 is MNHNS and CDR2 SASEGT. The DNA for the CDR3 is TGTGCCAGCAGTGAAGAGTTCCCCCAAATCTACGTGCAGTACTTC. Its protein is CASSEEFPQIYVQYF.

The chain has TRBV28 and TRBJ2-1; 10 bases match TRBD2. Germline CDR1 reads MDHEN; CDR2 reads SYDVKM. With V trimmed by 1 base and J by 7 bases, 7 bases remained unmatched. The CDR3 covers 16 residues. The CDR3 DNA sequence: TGTGCCAGCAGTTTATACAGCGGGAGGGCCCGTAATGAGCAGTTCTTC. Encoded protein: CASSLYSGRARNEQFF.

This clonotype has just a few counts. The rearrangement links TRBV5-4 to TRBJ1-6; TRBD1 matches 7 bases. Germline V CDR1 and CDR2: SGHNT, YYREEE (reference sequence). CDR3 length equals 15 residues. The junction had 4 bases not matched to a gene; V was cut back by 1 base and J by 6 bases. The CDR3 DNA follows: TGTGCCAGCAGCTTGAACCGGGACAGTAATTCACCCCTCCACTTT. Protein sequence: CASSLNRDSNSPLHF.

This clonotype was counted at least ten times. The rearrangement uses TRBV10-3 and TRBJ2-7; D gene unclear. The ends were cut back, 3 bases at V and 6 bases at J, with 9 bases in the middle. CDR3 length: 12 amino acids. Per germline, CDR1 ENHRY and CDR2 SYGVKD. The CDR3 spells CAISDSGGEQYF. The CDR3 DNA is TGTGCCATCAGTGATTCGGGTGGCGAGCAGTACTTC.

V is TRBV20-1 and J is TRBJ2-7; D is perhaps TRBD1 (5 bases). Germline V gene lookup returns CDR1 DFQATT and CDR2 SNEGSKA (reference sequence). The CDR3 covers 13 residues. Trimming shortened V by 5 bases and J by 6 bases, and 17 bases separated the two germline ends. CDR3 sequence (DNA): TGCAGTGCTCAGGCCCAGCGTAGGGGCGAGCAGTACTTC. It translates to CSAQAQRRGEQYF.

This clonotype was recorded a few times. This rearrangement joins TRBV15 to TRBJ1-5, with no clear D. Trimming took 3 bases from V and 0 from J, leaving 9 bases between them. The CDR3 length is 15 residues. Per germline, CDR1 LNHNV and CDR2 YYDKDF (reference sequence). Here the CDR3 reads CATSSDRVSNQPQHF. CDR3 bases: TGTGCCACCAGCAGCGACCGGGTTAGCAATCAGCCCCAGCATTTT. Together with reference TRBV15 and TRBJ1-5, the CDR3 gives the full variable domain: DAMVIQNPRYQVTQFGKPVTLSCSQTLNHNVMYWYQQKSSQAPKLLFHYYDKDFNNEADTPDNFQSRRPNTSFCFLDIRSPGLGDTAMYLCATSSDRVSNQPQHFGDGTRLSIL.

This clonotype was picked up many times. The chain carries TRBV12-3 or TRBV12-4 and TRBJ2-7; a weak D match, TRBD1 (6 bases). The CDR3 has 14 residues. V dropped 3 bases and J dropped 2 bases, with 11 bases sitting between them. CDR3 region: CASSFVPGAYEQYF. CDR3 nucleotide sequence: TGTGCCAGCAGTTTCGTCCCAGGGGCCTACGAGCAGTACTTC.